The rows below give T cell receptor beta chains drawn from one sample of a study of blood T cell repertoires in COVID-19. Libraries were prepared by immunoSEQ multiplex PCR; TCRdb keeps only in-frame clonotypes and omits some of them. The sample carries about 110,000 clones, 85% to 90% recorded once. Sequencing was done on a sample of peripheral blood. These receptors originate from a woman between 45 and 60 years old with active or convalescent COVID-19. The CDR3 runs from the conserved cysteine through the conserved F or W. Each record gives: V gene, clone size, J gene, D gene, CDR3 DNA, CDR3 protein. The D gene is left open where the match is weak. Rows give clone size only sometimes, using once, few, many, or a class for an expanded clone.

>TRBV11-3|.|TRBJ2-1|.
TGTGCCAGCAGCTTATCAGGATCCTACAATGAGCAGTTCTTC
CASSLSGSYNEQFF
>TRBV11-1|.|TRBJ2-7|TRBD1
TGTGCCAGCAGCCGGACCTTCTCGGGACAGGTCTACGAGCAGTACTTC
CASSRTFSGQVYEQYF
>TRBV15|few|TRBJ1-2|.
TGTGCCACCCAACCCCCGGGGGGCGGGTATGGCTACACCTTC
CATQPPGGGYGYTF
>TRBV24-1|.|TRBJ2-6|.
TGTGCCACCAGTGGCGCGGGCTATGGGGCCAACGTCCTGACTTTC
CATSGAGYGANVLTF
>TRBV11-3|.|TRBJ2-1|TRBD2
TGTGCCAGCAGTCAGCTACCCGGGACTAGCTTCAATGAGCAGTTCTTC
CASSQLPGTSFNEQFF
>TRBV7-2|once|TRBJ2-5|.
TGTGCCAGCAGCTGGCAGGGTACGCGGGAGACCCAGTACTTC
CASSWQGTRETQYF
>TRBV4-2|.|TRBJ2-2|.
TGTGCCAGCAGCCATCTAGGACTTGAGAACACCGGGGAGCTGTTTTTT
CASSHLGLENTGELFF
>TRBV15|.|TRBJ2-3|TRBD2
TGTGCCACCAGCCCCAGACTAGCGGGAGGAGATACGCAGTATTTT
CATSPRLAGGDTQYF
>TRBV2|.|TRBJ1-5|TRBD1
TGTGCCAGCAGTGTACAGGGGGTAGGAAATCAGCCCCAGCATTTT
CASSVQGVGNQPQHF
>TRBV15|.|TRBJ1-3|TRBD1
TGTGCCACCAGCAGAGATGGTGCCAGGGAGGTCGGACAGGGTGACACCATATATTTT
CATSRDGAREVGQGDTIYF
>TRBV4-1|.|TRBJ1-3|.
TGCGCCAGCAGCAAAGAAGGAGCGGGACCCAGCTCTGGAAACACCATATATTTT
CASSKEGAGPSSGNTIYF
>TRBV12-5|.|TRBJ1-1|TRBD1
TGTGCTAGTGGTCCTCCAGGGGGCACTGAAGCTTTCTTT
CASGPPGGTEAFF
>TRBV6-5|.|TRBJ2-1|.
TGTGCCAGCAGAAGGGGGTCCTACAATGAGCAGTTCTTC
CASRRGSYNEQFF
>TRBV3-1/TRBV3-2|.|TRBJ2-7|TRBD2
TGTGCCAGCAGCCAAGCGGGCGGGAGAGGGTACGAGCAGTACTTC
CASSQAGGRGYEQYF
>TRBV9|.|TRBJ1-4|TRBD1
TGTGCCAGCAGCGCCGACCCGGACAGGGGGCCCATAGCTAATGAAAAACTGTTTTTT
CASSADPDRGPIANEKLFF
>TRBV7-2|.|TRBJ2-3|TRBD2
TGTGCCAGCAGCTCCTCGACTAGCGCAGATACGCAGTATTTT
CASSSSTSADTQYF
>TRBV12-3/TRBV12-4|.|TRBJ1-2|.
TGTGCCAGCAGTGAAGGGAGACCTTATGGCTACACCTTC
CASSEGRPYGYTF
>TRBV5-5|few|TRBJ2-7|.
TGTGCCAGCAGCTTGGTTTACAGGAGCTACGAGCAGTACTTC
CASSLVYRSYEQYF
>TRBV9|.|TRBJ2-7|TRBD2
TGTGCCAGCAGCCGGACTAGCGGGAGTGCTGTGTTGGACGAGCAGTACTTC
CASSRTSGSAVLDEQYF
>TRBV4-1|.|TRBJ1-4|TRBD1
TGCGCCAGCTGTCCGACAGGGTCAACTAATGAAAAACTGTTTTTT
CASCPTGSTNEKLFF
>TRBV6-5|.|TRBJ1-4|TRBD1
TGTGCCAGCAGCGAGACTGAGGGGGGACAGGGAGTTTTT
CASSETEGGQGVF
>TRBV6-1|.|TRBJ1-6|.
TGTGCCAGCAGTTATTCGAGGGCCCTCCACTTT
CASSYSRALHF
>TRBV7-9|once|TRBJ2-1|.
TGTGCCAGCAGCTTGATAGAATACAATGAGCAGTTCTTC
CASSLIEYNEQFF
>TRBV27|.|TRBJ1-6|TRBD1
TGTGCCAGCAGTTGGGGACAGGGCAATTCACCCCTCCACTTT
CASSWGQGNSPLHF
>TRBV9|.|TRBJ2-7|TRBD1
TGTGCCAGCAGCACAGGGGGTTCCTACGAGCAGTACTTC
CASSTGGSYEQYF
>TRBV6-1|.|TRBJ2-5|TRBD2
TGTGCCAGCAGGTCGTCGGGGGGCCAAGAGACCCAGTACTTC
CASRSSGGQETQYF
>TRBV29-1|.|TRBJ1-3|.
TGCAGCGCCCTTGGGAGAGGAAACACCATATATTTT
CSALGRGNTIYF
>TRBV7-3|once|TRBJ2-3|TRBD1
TGTGCCAGCAGCCTTCAGGACAGGGCAGATACGCAGTATTTT
CASSLQDRADTQYF
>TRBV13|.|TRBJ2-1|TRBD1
TGTGCCAGCAGCTTCTCCGGGACAGACAATGAGCAGTTCTTC
CASSFSGTDNEQFF
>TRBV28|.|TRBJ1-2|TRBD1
TGTGCCAGCACCCCATGGGGACAGGGCCACTATGGCTACACCTTC
CASTPWGQGHYGYTF
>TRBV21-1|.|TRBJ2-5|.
TGTGCCAGCAGCAAAGGAAACAGGGGGCCGGACCAAGAGACCCAGTACTTC
CASSKGNRGPDQETQYF
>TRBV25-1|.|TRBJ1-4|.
TGTGCCAGCAGTCGCGGCGGGTCCAGCGAAAAACTGTTTTTT
CASSRGGSSEKLFF
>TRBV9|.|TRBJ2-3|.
TGTGCCAGCAGCGTAGATAGGGGGAGGGCCCGTGATACGCAGTATTTT
CASSVDRGRARDTQYF
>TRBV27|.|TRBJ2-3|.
TGTGCCAGCAGAACCCTTCAGCGGGGCACAGATACGCAGTATTTT
CASRTLQRGTDTQYF
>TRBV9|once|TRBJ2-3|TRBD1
TGTGCCAGCAGCTTGCCTGACAGGGGGTTTGGCACAGATACGCAGTATTTT
CASSLPDRGFGTDTQYF
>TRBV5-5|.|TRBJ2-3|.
TGTGCCAGCAGCTTGATGACAGCGGGTGTAGATACGCAGTATTTT
CASSLMTAGVDTQYF
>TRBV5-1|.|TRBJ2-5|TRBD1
TGCGCCAGCAGCATCGGGACAGGGGGACAAGTGACCCAGTACTTC
CASSIGTGGQVTQYF
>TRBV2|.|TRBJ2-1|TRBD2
TGTGCCAGCAGGGGCGGGACTAGCGGGAGGATTGAGCAGTTCTTC
CASRGGTSGRIEQFF
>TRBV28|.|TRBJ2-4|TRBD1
TGTGCCAGCAGCCTAACAGGGGGCGCGTCCAAAAACATTCAGTACTTC
CASSLTGGASKNIQYF